This T cell receptor (beta chain) originates from a study of shared clonotypes between healthy human individuals. Study-level points and caveats: Compared with memory subsets, naive subsets generally had larger estimated richness.

As to this clone: Its cognate antigen is unknown.

Some 30,000 T cell genomes, or around 200 ng DNA, went into the sorted-subset replicate PCRs. Assay used: immunoSEQ multiplex PCR; TCRdb lists only in-frame clones, some missing. This sample has about 2.1 million clones, with more than 85% found just once. This CDR3 region has 14 residues. Naive-designated CD8 cells lacked CD45RO, were positively enriched for CCR7, and omitted terminally differentiated effector memory CD45RA+ cells. The rearrangement uses TRBV21-1 and TRBJ1-4. TRBV21-1 is a recognized pseudogene. The sequencing input was naive CD8+ T cells from PBMCs. The TCR comes from a man in his late teens or twenties in good health. Some clones in this sample may be carry-over from other donors' samples. This chain's CDR3 is CASSKTVDNEKLFF. CDR3 DNA: TGTGCCAGCAGCAAGACTGTAGATAATGAAAAACTGTTTTTT.